This T cell receptor (beta chain) was sequenced for a study of monozygotic twins with inflammatory bowel disease (dated by TCRdb to between 2018 and 2021). General notes on the study: A total of approximately 28 monozygotic twin pairs were included in the full study, comprising nine German pairs (four IBD-concordant, five IBD-discordant) and 19 IBD-discordant Danish pairs. The search for disease-associated traits relied mainly on comparing IBD patients with their genetically identical healthy co-twins within discordant pairs. Each individual had, on average, about 151 000 unique TCRalpha sequences and 181 000 unique TCRbeta sequences available for analysis. Broad study findings and their caveats: Repertoire similarity did not differ between concordant and discordant twins, possibly due to limited statistical power. TCRbeta repertoire diversity, by inverse Simpson index, was decreased in IBD patients compared with their healthy co-twins. Background noise and inter-individual variability may have been introduced into the repertoires by the differing immunosuppressive treatments among patients. Compared with healthy twins, IBD patients had fewer clonotypes in common with other individuals, a difference most pronounced in patients showing signs of disease activity. Distinction between different T cell subtypes could not be achieved in the analysis. No single strong signal or clonotype linked to IBD turned up in the results, so the idea that one exists was not supported.

Points on this clonotype: The antigen it binds to is not known.

From each donor, a roughly 2.6 ml peripheral blood sample was collected into PAXgene tubes and stored at -80 degrees C. Total RNA was isolated from whole blood with the PAXgene blood miRNA kit on an automated QIAcube, without T cell sorting. Peripheral blood from monozygotic twin pairs, either concordant or discordant for inflammatory bowel disease, underwent deep TCRalpha and TCRbeta repertoire profiling that used unique molecular barcoding. For every twin pair, smoking habits were documented, and each individual was categorised as a current, former or never smoker. Taken from cysteine to phenylalanine, the CDR3 has 14 residues. The DNA sequence is not available. CDR1 and CDR2 (MNHNS, SASEGT) derive from the germline V gene. Receptor libraries were prepared by 5' RACE. Preparation of each TCR library used approximately 3,500 ng of total RNA. cDNA was synthesized with SMARTScribe reverse transcriptase in eight separate reactions per sample. During cDNA synthesis, template switching introduced unique molecular identifiers that contained a 6-nucleotide sample barcode. TCRalpha and TCRbeta cDNA was amplified in two nested PCRs of around 15 and 9 cycles, and bead purification was carried out after each PCR. Before amplification, the cDNA was both treated with uracil DNA-glycosylase and purified with the QIAquick PCR purification kit. The second PCR was the step at which Illumina TruSeq-compatible adapters and sample-specific barcodes were added. TapeStation and Qubit were used to check library quality and concentration, and 5 to 6 ng of each library went into the pool. Sequencing of the pooled libraries was done on an Illumina HiSeq2500 single-index Rapid Run using custom sequencing primers and 2 x 100 bp reads. Concerning the study's data processing: PCR and sequencing errors were corrected by UMI-based consensus assembly using MiGEC version 1.2.6. MiXCR version 2.1.1 was used for V(D)J alignment, clonotype assembly and CDR3 extraction. To normalise gene usage, clonotype sharing and MAIT/NKT TCR abundance, the analysis used the top 1000, 10 000 and 20 000 clonotypes per sample. After downsampling to 27 000 UMIs, diversity was calculated as the inverse Simpson index using the vegan R package. Paired Mann-Whitney U tests were applied to discordant twin pairs, with Benjamini-Hochberg correction for multiple testing. TCRdb reprocessed the reads, so every CDR3 protein sequence counts as one entry and DNA is not shown. V and J calls and clone size were set by TCRdb, not the authors. The sample's table lists a count of 420,000 or so distinct CDR3 sequences. The ten largest clones capture approximately 2.3% of the sample.

Sequenced sample: blood. This receptor was obtained from a human donor with ulcerative colitis or Crohn's disease, or a healthy co-twin of an affected twin (not recorded which). Recombination connected TRBV6-1 to TRBJ1-1. CDR3 region: CASSGLIGLAVAFF.